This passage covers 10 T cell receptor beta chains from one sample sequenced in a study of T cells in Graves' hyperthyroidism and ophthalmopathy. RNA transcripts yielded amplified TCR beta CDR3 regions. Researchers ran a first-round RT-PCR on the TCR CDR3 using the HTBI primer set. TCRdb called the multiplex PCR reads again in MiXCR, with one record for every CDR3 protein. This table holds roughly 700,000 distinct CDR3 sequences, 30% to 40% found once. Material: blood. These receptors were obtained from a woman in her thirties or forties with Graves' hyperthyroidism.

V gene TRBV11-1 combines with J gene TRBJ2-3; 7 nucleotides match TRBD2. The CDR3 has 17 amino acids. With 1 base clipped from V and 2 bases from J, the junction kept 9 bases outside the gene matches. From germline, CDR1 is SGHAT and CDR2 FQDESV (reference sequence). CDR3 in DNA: TGTGCCAGCAGCTTAGGGGACTACCAATTATACACAGATACGCAGTATTTT. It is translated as CASSLGDYQLYTDTQYF.

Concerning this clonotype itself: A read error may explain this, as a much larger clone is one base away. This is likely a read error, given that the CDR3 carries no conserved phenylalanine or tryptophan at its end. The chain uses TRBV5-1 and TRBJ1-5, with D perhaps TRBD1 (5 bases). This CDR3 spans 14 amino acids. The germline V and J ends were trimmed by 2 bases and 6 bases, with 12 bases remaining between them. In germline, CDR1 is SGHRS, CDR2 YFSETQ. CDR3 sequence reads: CASSFGADAQPQHL. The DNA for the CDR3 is TGCGCCAGCAGCTTTGGGGCGGACGCTCAGCCCCAGCATTTG.

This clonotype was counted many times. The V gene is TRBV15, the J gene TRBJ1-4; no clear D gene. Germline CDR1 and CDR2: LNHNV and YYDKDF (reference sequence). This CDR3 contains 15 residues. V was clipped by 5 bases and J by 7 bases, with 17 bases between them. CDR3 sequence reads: CATSRRREVGEKLFF. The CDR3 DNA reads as TGTGCCACCAGCCGTCGGAGGGAGGTGGGTGAAAAACTGTTTTTT.

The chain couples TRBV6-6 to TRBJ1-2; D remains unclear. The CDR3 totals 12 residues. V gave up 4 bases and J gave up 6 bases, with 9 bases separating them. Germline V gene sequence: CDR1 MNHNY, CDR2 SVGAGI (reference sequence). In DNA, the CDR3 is TGTGCCAGCAGTTTCCTCCTGAATGGCTACACCTTC. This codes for CASSFLLNGYTF.

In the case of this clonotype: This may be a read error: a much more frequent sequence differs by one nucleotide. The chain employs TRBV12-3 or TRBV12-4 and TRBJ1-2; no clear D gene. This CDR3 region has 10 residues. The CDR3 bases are TGTGCCAGCATGGGGAATGGCTACGCCTTC. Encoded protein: CASMGNGYAF.

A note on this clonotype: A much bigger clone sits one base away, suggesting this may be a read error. This CDR3 is CASSSGRRSYGYTF. The DNA for the CDR3 is TGTGCCAGCAGTTCGGGACGGAGATCCTATGGCTACACCTTC. The V call is TRBV12-3 or TRBV12-4, the J call TRBJ1-2; maybe TRBD1 (5 bases). This CDR3 contains 14 residues. The V end lost 4 bases, the J end lost 4 bases, and 13 bases lay between the germline ends.

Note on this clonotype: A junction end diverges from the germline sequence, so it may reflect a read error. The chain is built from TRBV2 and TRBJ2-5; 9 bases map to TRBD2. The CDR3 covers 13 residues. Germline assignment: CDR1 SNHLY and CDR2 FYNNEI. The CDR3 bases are TGTGCCAGCAGTCTGCGGGAGGGGGAGACCCAGCACTTC. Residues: CASSLREGETQHF.

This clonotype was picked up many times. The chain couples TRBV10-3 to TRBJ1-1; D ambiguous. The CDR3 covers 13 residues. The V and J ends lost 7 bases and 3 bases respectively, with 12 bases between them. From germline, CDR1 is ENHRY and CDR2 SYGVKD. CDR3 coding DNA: TGTGCCATCACGACAAACGGGGACACTGAAGCTTTCTTT. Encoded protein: CAITTNGDTEAFF.

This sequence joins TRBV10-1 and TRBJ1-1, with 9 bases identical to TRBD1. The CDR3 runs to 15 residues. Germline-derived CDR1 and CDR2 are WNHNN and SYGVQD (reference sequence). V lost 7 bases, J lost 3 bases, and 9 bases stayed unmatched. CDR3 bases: TGCGCCAGCACTGCACAGACAGGGGGTGACACTGAAGCTTTCTTT. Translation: CASTAQTGGDTEAFF.

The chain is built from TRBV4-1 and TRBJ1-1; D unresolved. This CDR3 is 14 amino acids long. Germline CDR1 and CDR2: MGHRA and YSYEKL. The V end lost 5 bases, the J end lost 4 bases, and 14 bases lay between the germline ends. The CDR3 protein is CASSGTTWSTEAFF. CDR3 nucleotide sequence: TGCGCCAGCAGCGGTACAACCTGGAGCACTGAAGCTTTCTTT.